The 15 T cell receptor beta chains reported below all come from one sample, sequenced in a study of Ad26.COV2.S vaccination and SARS-CoV-2 variants. Assay: immunoSEQ multiplex PCR; the TCRdb copy retains only in-frame clones and omits some. The sample records 350,000 to 500,000 clones, 85% to 90% being singletons. Treatment meaning: about 20 received Ad26.COV2.S at low or high dose, single or two shots; roughly 5 received placebo; per-sample allocation not given. Sampling took place 63 days after the first vaccine or placebo injection. The sample here was peripheral blood, taken in a trial of Ad26.COV2.S vaccine versus placebo. The receptors stem from a person aged 18 to 59 who received the Ad26.COV2.S COVID-19 vaccine or a placebo.

The genes are TRBV27 and TRBJ2-1; TRBD2 agrees at 15 bases. The trim removed 5 bases at V and 5 bases at J, leaving 22 bases unmatched. Per the germline V gene, CDR1 is MNHEY and CDR2 is SMNVEV (reference sequence). The CDR3 spans 22 residues. Here the CDR3 reads CASSPYSRGLAGGAVQNNEQFF. In nucleotides, the CDR3 is TGTGCCAGCAGTCCTTACTCAAGGGGACTAGCGGGGGGAGCCGTCCAGAACAATGAGCAGTTCTTC.

This chain links TRBV28 with TRBJ1-3; D might be TRBD1 (6 bases). Trimming left V 5 bases short and J 4 bases short, with 18 bases between. Germline loops: CDR1 MDHEN, CDR2 SYDVKM. The CDR3 runs to 16 residues. The CDR3, as DNA: TGTGCCAGCAGTCCACACCTCCAGGGGTTCGGAAACACCATATATTTT. Translation: CASSPHLQGFGNTIYF.

This clone was recorded only once. V gene TRBV4-1 combines with J gene TRBJ1-1; D gene ambiguous. The CDR3 is 14 residues long. Germline assignment: CDR1 MGHRA and CDR2 YSYEKL. Trimming left V 2 bases short and J 5 bases short, with 12 bases between. The CDR3 sequence is CASSQLAGKTEAFF. The DNA of the CDR3 is TGCGCCAGCAGCCAATTAGCTGGAAAAACTGAAGCTTTCTTT.

This chain joins TRBV7-2 and TRBJ2-3, with TRBD1 matching 8 bases. From germline, CDR1 is SGHTA and CDR2 FQGNSA. The V and J ends lost 3 bases and 0 bases, in that order; junction bases with no gene match: 11. The CDR3 is 18 amino acids. CDR3 sequence (DNA): TGTGCCAGCAGCTTCCGGACAGGGCCCGTAACTAGCACAGATACGCAGTATTTT. This encodes CASSFRTGPVTSTDTQYF.

This clone was counted a single time. The J gene is TRBJ2-4, the V gene TRBV2; TRBD1 matches 8 bases. The CDR3 is 15 amino acids. Unmatched junction bases numbered 9, after V lost 7 bases and J lost 4 bases. The germline V gene encodes CDR1 SNHLY and CDR2 FYNNEI. CDR3 in amino acids: CASKSRDRRKNIQYF. DNA of the CDR3: TGTGCCAGCAAATCCCGGGACAGGAGAAAAAACATTCAGTACTTC.

The rearrangement links TRBV20-1 to TRBJ1-2; tentative D call: TRBD1 (5 bases). Germline-derived CDR1 and CDR2 are DFQATT and SNEGSKA (reference sequence). CDR3 length: 10 amino acids. V lost 6 bases to trimming and J lost 8 bases, with 10 bases between them. CDR3: CSAPGRGYTF. The CDR3 nucleotides read TGCAGTGCCCCGGGACGAGGCTACACCTTC.

The J gene is TRBJ2-1, the V gene TRBV19; TRBD2 might be the D (5 bases). The CDR3 contains 13 residues. Germline CDR1 is LNHDA and CDR2 is SQIVND (reference sequence). Trimming stripped 7 bases from V and 4 bases from J, with 11 bases between. In DNA form, the CDR3 reads TGTGCCAGTAAACTCCGGGGATACAATGAGCAGTTCTTC. It yields the protein CASKLRGYNEQFF.

The chain joins TRBV5-6 to TRBJ2-7, with D possibly being TRBD2 (5 bases). The germline V gene encodes CDR1 SGHDT and CDR2 YYEEEE. V lost 1 base and J lost 4, with 9 bases in between. The CDR3 is 13 residues long. For the CDR3, the DNA is TGTGCCAGCAGCTTGACGAGGGCTTACGAGCAGTACTTC. It encodes CASSLTRAYEQYF.

V usage is TRBV29-1 and J usage is TRBJ2-1; a weak D match, TRBD2 (7 bases). This CDR3 is 16 amino acids long. Germline assignment: CDR1 SQVTM and CDR2 ANQGSEA. V lost 0 bases to trimming and J lost 1 base, with 13 bases between them. The CDR3 nucleotides read TGCAGCGTTGAAGATGGGGGCGGGAGATCCTACAATGAGCAGTTCTTC. It translates to CSVEDGGGRSYNEQFF.

A remark on this clone: The sample has other DNA sequences that encode this CDR3 too. The V call is TRBV5-4, the J call TRBJ2-3; tentatively, D is TRBD2 (6 bases). The V end was cut by 4 bases, the J end by 6 bases, with 9 bases between. The CDR3 totals 12 residues. Per the germline V gene, CDR1 is SGHNT and CDR2 is YYREEE (reference sequence). The CDR3 is CASSRRGDTQYF. The CDR3 coding sequence is TGTGCCAGCAGCCGGAGGGGCGATACGCAGTATTTT.

This sequence joins TRBV7-2 and TRBJ1-1; 8 bases are shared with TRBD1. CDR3 length: 17 residues. Germline-derived CDR1 and CDR2 are SGHTA and FQGNSA. V was pared by 5 bases and J by 1 base, with 12 bases of the junction left unmatched. CDR3 region: CASSPRRVDRGNTEAFF. Written as DNA, the CDR3 is TGTGCCAGCAGCCCCCGCCGCGTTGACAGGGGGAACACTGAAGCTTTCTTT.

The rearrangement joins TRBV2 to TRBJ2-5; TRBD1 is a possible D gene (5 bases). The V and J ends lost 5 bases and 5 bases respectively, with 12 bases between them. CDR3 size: 13 residues. In germline, CDR1 is SNHLY, CDR2 FYNNEI. CDR3 nucleotides: TGTGCCAGCAGTTATGGGGCAATGGAGACCCAGTACTTC. Translation gives CASSYGAMETQYF.

The chain couples TRBV5-4 to TRBJ2-5; 8 bases fit TRBD2. J gave up 2 bases and V 0 bases, and 3 bases lay outside the gene matches. CDR3 length: 15 residues. Germline-derived CDR1 and CDR2 are SGHNT and YYREEE (reference sequence). The CDR3 sequence: CASSLGLAGQETQYF. The CDR3 DNA is TGTGCCAGCAGCTTGGGGCTAGCGGGTCAAGAGACCCAGTACTTC.

The sample holds one count of this clone. V usage is TRBV10-3 and J usage is TRBJ1-5; tentatively, D is TRBD1 (6 bases). Germline loops: CDR1 ENHRY, CDR2 SYGVKD. V lost 11 bases and J 3 bases, leaving 11 bases between the germline ends. The length of the CDR3 is 12 residues. CDR3 DNA sequence: TGTGCCTCAGGACAGCCCAATCAGCCCCAGCATTTT. As protein: CASGQPNQPQHF.

The genes are TRBV6-5 and TRBJ1-2, with a tentative D call TRBD1 (5 bases). V was clipped by 3 bases and J by 8 bases, with 16 bases between them. CDR3 length: 14 amino acids. CDR1 MNHEY and CDR2 SVGAGI come from the germline V gene. The CDR3 is CASSYLGGITGYTF. CDR3 bases: TGTGCCAGCAGTTATTTGGGGGGTATAACAGGCTACACCTTC.